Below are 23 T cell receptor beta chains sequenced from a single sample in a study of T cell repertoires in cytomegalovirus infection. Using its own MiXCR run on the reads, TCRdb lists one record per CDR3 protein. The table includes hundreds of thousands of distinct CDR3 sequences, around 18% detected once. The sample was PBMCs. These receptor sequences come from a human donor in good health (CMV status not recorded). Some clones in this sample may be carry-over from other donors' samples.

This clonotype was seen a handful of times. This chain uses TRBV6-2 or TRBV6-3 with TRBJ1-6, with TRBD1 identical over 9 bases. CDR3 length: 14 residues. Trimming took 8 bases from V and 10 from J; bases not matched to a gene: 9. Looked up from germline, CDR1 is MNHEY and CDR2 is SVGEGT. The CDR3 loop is CASHPGQGWSPLHF. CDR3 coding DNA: TGTGCCAGCCACCCGGGACAGGGTTGGTCACCCCTCCACTTT.

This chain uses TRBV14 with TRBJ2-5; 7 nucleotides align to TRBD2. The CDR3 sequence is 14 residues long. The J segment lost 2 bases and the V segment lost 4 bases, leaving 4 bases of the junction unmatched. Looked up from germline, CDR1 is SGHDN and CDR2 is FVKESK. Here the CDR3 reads CASSPPAGQETQYF. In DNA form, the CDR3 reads TGTGCCAGCAGCCCTCCAGCGGGGCAAGAGACCCAGTACTTC.

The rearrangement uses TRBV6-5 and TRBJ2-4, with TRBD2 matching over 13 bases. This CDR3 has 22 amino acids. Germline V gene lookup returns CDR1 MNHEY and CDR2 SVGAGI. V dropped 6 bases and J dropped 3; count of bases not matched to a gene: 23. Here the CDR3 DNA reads TGTGCCAGCAGCTCTGGGGGCAGGGAACTGACTAGCGGGAGGCAGGTCAAAAACATTCAGTACTTC. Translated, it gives CASSSGGRELTSGRQVKNIQYF.

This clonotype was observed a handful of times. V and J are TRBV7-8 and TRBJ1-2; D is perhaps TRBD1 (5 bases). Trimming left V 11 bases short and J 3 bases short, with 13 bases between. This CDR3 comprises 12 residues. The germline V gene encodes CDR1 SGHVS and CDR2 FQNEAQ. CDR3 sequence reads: CALRGDDYGYTF. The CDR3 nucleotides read TGTGCCCTGCGGGGGGATGACTATGGCTACACCTTC.

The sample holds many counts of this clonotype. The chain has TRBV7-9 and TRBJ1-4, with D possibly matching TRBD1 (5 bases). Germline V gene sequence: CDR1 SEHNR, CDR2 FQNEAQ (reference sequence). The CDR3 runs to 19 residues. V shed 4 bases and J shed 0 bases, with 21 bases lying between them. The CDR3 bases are TGTGCCAGCAGCTCGGCCGGGGAGGCGTTGGGGGCAACTAATGAAAAACTGTTTTTT. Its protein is CASSSAGEALGATNEKLFF.

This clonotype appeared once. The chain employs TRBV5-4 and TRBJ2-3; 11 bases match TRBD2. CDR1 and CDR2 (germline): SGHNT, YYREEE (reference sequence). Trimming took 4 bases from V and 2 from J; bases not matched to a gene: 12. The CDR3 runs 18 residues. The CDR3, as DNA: TGTGCCAGCAGCCCTCTGGCTCGACTAGCGGGAATCACAGATACGCAGTATTTT. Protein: CASSPLARLAGITDTQYF.

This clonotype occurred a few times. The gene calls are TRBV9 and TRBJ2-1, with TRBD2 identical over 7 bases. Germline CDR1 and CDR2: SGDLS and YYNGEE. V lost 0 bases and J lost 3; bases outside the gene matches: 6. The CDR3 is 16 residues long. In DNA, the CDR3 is TGTGCCAGCAGCGTAGAAGGGAGGGCGTTCTACAATGAGCAGTTCTTC. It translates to CASSVEGRAFYNEQFF.

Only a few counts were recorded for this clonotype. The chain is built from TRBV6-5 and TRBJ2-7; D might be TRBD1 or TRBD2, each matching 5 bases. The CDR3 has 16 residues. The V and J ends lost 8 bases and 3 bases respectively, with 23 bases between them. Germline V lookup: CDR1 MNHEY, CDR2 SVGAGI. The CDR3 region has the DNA TGTGCCAGCGCTGAGGGCGCGAGGGGCATCAGCTACGAGCAGTACTTC. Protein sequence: CASAEGARGISYEQYF.

This chain's CDR3 is CAWSVANYGYTF. The CDR3 DNA sequence: TGTGCCTGGAGTGTGGCTAACTATGGCTACACCTTC. The chain employs TRBV30 and TRBJ1-2; D is uncertain. This CDR3 is 12 amino acids long. V gave up 0 bases and J gave up 0 bases, with 2 bases separating them. Germline CDR1 GTSNPN, CDR2 SVGIG (reference sequence).

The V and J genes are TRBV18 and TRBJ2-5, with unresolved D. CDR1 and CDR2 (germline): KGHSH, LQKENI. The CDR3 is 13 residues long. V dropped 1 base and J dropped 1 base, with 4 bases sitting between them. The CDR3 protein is CASSPQPQETQYF. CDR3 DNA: TGTGCCAGCTCACCACAGCCCCAAGAGACCCAGTACTTC.

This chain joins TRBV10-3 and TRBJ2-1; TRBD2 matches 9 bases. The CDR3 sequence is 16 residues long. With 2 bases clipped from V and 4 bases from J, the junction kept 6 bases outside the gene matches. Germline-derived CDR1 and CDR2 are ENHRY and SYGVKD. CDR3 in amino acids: CAISETVSGGYNEQFF. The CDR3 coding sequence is TGTGCCATCAGTGAGACAGTGAGCGGGGGGTACAATGAGCAGTTCTTC.

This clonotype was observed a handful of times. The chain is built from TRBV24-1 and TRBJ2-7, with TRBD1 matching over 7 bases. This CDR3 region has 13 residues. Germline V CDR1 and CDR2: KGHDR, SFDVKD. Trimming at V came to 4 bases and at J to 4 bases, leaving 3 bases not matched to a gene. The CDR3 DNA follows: TGTGCCACCAGTGACCACAGGGGTTACGAGCAGTACTTC. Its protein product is CATSDHRGYEQYF.

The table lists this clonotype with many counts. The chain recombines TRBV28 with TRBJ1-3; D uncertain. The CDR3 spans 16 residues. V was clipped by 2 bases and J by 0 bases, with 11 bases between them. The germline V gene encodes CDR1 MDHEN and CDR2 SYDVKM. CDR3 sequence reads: CASSLPPPSSGNTIYF. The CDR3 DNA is TGTGCCAGCAGTTTACCCCCCCCGAGCTCTGGAAACACCATATATTTT.

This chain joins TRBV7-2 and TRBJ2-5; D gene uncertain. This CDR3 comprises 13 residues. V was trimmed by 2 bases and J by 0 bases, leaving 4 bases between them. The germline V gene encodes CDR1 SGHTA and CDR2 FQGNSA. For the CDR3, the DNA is TGTGCCAGCAGCTTATTAAACCAAGAGACCCAGTACTTC. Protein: CASSLLNQETQYF. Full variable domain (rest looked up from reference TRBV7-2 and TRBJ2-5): GAGVSQSPSNKVTEKGKDVELRCDPISGHTALYWYRQSLGQGLEFLIYFQGNSAPDKSGLPSDRFSAERTGGSVSTLTIQRTQQEDSAVYLCASSLLNQETQYFGPGTRLLVL.

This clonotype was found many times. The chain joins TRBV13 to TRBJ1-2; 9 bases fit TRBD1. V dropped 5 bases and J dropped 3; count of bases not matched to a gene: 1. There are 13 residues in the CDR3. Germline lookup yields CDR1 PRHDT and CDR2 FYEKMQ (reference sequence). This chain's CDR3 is CASSRTGDYGYTF. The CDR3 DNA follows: TGTGCCAGCAGCCGGACAGGGGACTATGGCTACACCTTC.

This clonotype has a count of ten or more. CDR3 region: CASSRGQGSNQPQHF. The DNA for the CDR3 is TGTGCCAGCAGCCGGGGACAGGGAAGCAATCAGCCCCAGCATTTT. The chain carries TRBV6-5 and TRBJ1-5; 9 bases line up with TRBD1. The CDR3 spans 15 residues. Germline V gene lookup returns CDR1 MNHEY and CDR2 SVGAGI. Trimming at V came to 6 bases and at J to 1 base, leaving 4 bases not matched to a gene.

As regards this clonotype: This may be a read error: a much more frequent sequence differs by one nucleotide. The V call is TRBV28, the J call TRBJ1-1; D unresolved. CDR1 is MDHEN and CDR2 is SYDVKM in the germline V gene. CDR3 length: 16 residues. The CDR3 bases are TGTGCCAGCAGTCCCAATGCCCAGACAAGGAACCCTGAAGCTTTCTTT. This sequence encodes CASSPNAQTRNPEAFF.

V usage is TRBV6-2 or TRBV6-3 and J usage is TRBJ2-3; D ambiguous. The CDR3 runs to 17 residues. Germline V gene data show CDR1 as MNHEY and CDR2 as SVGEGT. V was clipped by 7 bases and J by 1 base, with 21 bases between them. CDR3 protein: CASTRPVPLTGTDTQYF. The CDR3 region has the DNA TGTGCCAGCACCCGTCCCGTGCCGCTGACTGGCACAGATACGCAGTATTTT.

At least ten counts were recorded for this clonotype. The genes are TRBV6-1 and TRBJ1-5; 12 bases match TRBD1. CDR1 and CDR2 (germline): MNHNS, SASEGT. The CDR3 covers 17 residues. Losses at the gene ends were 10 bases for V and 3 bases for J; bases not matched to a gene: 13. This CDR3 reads CATGDRGLLALNQPQHF. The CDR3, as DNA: TGTGCCACAGGGGACAGGGGGCTGTTGGCCCTCAATCAGCCCCAGCATTTT.

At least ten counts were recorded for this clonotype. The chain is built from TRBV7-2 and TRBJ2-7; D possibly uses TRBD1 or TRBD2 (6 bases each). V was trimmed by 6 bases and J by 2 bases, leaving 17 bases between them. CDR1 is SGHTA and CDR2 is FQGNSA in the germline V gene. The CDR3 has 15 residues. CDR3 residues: CASSPNQGRPYEQYF. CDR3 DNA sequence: TGTGCCAGCAGTCCTAATCAGGGGAGGCCCTACGAGCAGTACTTC.

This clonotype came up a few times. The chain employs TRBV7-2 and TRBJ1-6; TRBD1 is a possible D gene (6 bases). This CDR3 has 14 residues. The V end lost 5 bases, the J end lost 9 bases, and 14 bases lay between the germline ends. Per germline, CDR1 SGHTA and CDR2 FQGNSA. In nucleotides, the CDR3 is TGTGCCAGCAGCACCGGGACAATAGGTTCACCCCTCCACTTT. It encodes CASSTGTIGSPLHF.

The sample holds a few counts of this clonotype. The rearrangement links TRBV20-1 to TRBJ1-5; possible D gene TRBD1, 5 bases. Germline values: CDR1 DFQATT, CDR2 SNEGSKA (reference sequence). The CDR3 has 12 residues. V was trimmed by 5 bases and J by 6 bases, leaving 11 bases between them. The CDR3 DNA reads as TGCAGTGCTTATGGGGGGATTCAGCCCCAGCATTTT. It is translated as CSAYGGIQPQHF.

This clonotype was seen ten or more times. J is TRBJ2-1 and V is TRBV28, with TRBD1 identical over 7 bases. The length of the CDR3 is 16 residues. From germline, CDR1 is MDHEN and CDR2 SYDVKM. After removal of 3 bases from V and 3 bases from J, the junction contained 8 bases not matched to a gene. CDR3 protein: CASSFRTGTNYNEQFF. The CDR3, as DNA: TGTGCCAGCAGTTTTAGGACAGGTACGAACTACAATGAGCAGTTCTTC.